This T cell receptor beta chain was observed in a study of blood T cell repertoires in COVID-19. At the level of the study: T cells, B-cell-depleted T cells, or PBMCs provided the cDNA or gDNA that served as material.

This clone has just one count. Repertoires were generated with immunoSEQ multiplex PCR, while TCRdb's copy carries only in-frame clones and drops some. The table has about 68,000 clones, 80% seen once; the top ten hold approximately 12%. The germline V and J ends were trimmed by 1 base and 1 base, with 10 bases remaining between them. This CDR3 region has 15 residues. Germline assignment: CDR1 SGHVS and CDR2 FQNEAQ. The sequencing sample was made of peripheral blood. The sequence derives from a human donor in a cohort sampled during active COVID-19. V gene TRBV7-8 combines with J gene TRBJ1-1; D might be TRBD1 (6 bases). In nucleotides, the CDR3 is TGTGCCAGCAGCTTAGGCGGACAGCGGAACACTGAAGCTTTCTTT. It encodes CASSLGGQRNTEAFF.